This T cell receptor beta chain was recorded in a study of shared clonotypes between healthy human individuals. The protocol was immunoSEQ multiplex PCR, while the TCRdb copy is restricted to in-frame clones and leaves out a portion. The table shows approximately 2,300,000 clones, with about nine tenths occurring only once. Trimming left V 5 bases short and J 7 bases short, with 14 bases between. The germline gives CDR1 MNHEY, CDR2 SMNVEV (reference sequence). The length of the CDR3 is 14 residues. The gene calls are TRBV27 and TRBJ2-2, with D perhaps assigned TRBD1 or TRBD2 (6 bases each). This TCR derives from a man aged 18 to 30 in good health. Some clones in this sample may be carry-over from other donors' samples. Sequenced input: naive CD4+ T cells from PBMCs. The subset denotes: CD45RA+ positively selected. The CDR3 here is CASSPLRGGGELFF. Here the CDR3 DNA reads TGTGCCAGCAGTCCCCTCAGGGGAGGCGGGGAGCTGTTTTTT.